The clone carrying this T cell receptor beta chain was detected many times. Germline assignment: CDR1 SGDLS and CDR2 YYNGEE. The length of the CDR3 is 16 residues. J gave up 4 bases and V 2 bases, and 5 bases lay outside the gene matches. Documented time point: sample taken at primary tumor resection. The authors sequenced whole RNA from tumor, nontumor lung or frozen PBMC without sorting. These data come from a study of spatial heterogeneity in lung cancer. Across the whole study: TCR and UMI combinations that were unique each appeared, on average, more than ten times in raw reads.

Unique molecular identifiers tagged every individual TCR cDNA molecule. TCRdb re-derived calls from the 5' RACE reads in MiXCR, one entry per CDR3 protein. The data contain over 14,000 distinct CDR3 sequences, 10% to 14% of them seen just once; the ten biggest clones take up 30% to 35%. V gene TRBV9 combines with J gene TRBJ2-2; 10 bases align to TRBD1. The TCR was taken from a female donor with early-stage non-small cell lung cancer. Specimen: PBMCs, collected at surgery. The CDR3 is CASSVSGTGATGELFF. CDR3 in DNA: TGTGCCAGCAGCGTTTCCGGGACAGGGGCCACCGGGGAGCTGTTTTTT.